This TCR beta chain was captured in a study of cytomegalovirus exposure and HLA in healthy donors. Study as a whole: Of more than 350 genotyped donors, approximately 84% clustered with self-reported Caucasian donors. Study results and limitations: In a later analysis, a missense DCLRE1C variant was linked to TCR beta V- and J-gene trimming. When the data were analyzed later, several of the most significant clusters appeared to be linked to common viral pathogens.

Of note for this clone: Its specificity is unknown.

This CDR3 spans 14 amino acids. Trimming cost V 1 base and J 11 bases; bases outside gene matches: 5. Per the germline V gene, CDR1 is ENHRY and CDR2 is SYGVKD. In the PCR, 60 Vbeta and 13 Jbeta primers were used. Measured with immunoSEQ multiplex PCR; TCRdb has only the in-frame clones, and not every one. The sample lists under 200,000 clones; more than 9.5% were seen once. The clonotype was recovered from a man aged 45-60 years in good health and CMV-seropositive. The sequenced sample consisted of PBMCs. The V and J genes are TRBV10-3 and TRBJ2-1, with 10 positions matching TRBD2. CDR3 DNA sequence: TGTGCCATCAGTGAGTTGATAGCGGGGGGCCAGCAGTTCTTC. It encodes CAISELIAGGQQFF.